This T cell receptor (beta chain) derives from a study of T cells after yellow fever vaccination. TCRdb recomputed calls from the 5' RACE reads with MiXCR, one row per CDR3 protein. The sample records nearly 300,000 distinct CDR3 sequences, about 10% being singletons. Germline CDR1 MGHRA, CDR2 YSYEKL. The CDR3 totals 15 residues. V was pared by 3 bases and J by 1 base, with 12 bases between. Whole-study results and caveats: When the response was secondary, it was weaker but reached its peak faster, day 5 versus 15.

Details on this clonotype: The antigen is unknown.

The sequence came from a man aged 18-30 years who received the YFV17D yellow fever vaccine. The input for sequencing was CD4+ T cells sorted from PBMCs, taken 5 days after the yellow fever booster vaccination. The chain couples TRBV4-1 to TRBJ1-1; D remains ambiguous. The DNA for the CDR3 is TGCGCCAGCAGCCACCTCGCAAGGAGGAACACTGAAGCTTTCTTT. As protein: CASSHLARRNTEAFF.